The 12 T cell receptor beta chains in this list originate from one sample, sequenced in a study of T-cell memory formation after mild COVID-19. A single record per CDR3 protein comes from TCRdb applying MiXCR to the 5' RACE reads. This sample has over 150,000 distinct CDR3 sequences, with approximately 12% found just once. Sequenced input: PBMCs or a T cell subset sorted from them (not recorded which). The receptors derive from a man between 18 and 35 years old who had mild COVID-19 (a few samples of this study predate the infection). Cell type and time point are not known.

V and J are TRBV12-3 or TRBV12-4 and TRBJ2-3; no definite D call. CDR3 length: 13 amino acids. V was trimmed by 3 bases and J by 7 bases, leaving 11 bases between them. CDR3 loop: CASSLVGSNTQYF. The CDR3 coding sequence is TGTGCCAGCAGTTTGGTCGGCAGCAATACGCAGTATTTT.

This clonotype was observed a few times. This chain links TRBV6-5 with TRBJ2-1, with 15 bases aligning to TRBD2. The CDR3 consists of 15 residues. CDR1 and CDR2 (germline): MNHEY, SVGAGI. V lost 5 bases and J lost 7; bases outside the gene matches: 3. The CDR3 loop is CASSPGTSGRNEQFF. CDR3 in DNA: TGTGCCAGCAGTCCCGGGACTAGCGGGAGGAATGAGCAGTTCTTC.

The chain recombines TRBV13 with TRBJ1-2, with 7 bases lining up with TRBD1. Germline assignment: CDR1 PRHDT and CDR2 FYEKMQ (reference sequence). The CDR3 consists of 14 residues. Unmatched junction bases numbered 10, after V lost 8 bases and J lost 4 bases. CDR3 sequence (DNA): TGTGCCAGCGAAGCAACCAGGGGGGGCTATGGCTACACCTTC. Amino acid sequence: CASEATRGGYGYTF.

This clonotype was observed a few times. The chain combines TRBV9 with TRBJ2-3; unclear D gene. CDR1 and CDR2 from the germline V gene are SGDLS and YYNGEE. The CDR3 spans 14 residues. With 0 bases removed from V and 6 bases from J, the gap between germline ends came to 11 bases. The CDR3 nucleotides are TGTGCCAGCAGCGTAGGTTCAGGAAGCGATACGCAGTATTTT. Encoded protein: CASSVGSGSDTQYF.

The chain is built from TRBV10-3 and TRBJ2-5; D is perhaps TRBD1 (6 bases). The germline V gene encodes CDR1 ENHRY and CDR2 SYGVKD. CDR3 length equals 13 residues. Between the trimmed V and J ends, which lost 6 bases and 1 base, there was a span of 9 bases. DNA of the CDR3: TGTGCCATCAGCCGGACAGCCCAAGAGACCCAGTACTTC. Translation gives CAISRTAQETQYF.

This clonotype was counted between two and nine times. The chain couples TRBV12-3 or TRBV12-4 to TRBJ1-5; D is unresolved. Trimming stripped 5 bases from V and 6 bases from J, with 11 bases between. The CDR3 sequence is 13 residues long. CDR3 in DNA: TGTGCCAGCAGTGGCGAGCTTTCTCAGCCCCAGCATTTT. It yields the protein CASSGELSQPQHF.

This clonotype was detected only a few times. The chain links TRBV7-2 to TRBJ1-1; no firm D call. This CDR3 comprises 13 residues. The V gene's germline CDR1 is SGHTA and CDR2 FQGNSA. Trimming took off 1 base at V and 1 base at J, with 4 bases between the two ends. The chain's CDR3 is CASSLVWNTEAFF. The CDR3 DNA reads TGTGCCAGCAGCTTAGTCTGGAACACTGAAGCTTTCTTT.

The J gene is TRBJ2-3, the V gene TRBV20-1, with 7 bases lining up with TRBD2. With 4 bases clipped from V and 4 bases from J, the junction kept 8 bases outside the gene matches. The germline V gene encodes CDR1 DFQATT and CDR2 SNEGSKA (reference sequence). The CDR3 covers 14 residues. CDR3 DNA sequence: TGCAGTGCTACCCTCGGGGGGTTCTCAGATACGCAGTATTTT. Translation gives CSATLGGFSDTQYF.

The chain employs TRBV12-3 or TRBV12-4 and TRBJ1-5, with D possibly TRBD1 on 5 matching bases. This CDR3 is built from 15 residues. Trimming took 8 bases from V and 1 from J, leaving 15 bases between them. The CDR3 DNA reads TGTGCCAGCTGGCCCGGGGGTGGGAGCAATCAGCCCCAGCATTTT. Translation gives CASWPGGGSNQPQHF.

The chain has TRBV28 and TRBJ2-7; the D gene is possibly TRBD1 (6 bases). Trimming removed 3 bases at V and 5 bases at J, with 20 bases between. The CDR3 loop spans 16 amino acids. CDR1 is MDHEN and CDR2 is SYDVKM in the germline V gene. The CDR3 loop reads CASSFILSPGQNEQYV. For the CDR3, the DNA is TGTGCCAGCAGTTTCATACTCTCACCCGGACAGAACGAGCAGTACGTC.

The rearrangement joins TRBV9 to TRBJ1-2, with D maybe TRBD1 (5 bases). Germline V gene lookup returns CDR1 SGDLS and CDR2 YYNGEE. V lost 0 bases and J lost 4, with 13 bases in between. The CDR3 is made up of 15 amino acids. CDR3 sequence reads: CASSVGGARVYGYTF. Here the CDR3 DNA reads TGTGCCAGCAGCGTAGGAGGGGCACGGGTCTATGGCTACACCTTC. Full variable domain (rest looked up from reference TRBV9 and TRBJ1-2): DSGVTQTPKHLITATGQRVTLRCSPRSGDLSVYWYQQSLDQGLQFLIQYYNGEERAKGNILERFSAQQFPDLHSELNLSSLELGDSALYFCASSVGGARVYGYTFGSGTRLTVV.

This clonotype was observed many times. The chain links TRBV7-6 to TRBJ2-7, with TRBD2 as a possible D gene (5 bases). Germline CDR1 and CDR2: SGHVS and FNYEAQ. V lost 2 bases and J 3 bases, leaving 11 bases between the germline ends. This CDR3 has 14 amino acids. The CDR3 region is CASSLKAVNYEQYF. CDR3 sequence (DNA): TGTGCCAGCAGCTTAAAAGCGGTCAACTACGAGCAGTACTTC.